These 10 T cell receptor beta chains share one sample of origin, sequenced in a study of CD8+ T cells in alopecia areata. cDNA prepared by RNA extraction and subsequent reverse transcription served as the template for sequencing. Method: immunoSEQ multiplex PCR; TCRdb's copy keeps in-frame clones and lacks some. The sample shows some 200,000 clones, about 62% of them seen only once. Treatment given: oral pan-JAK inhibitor, 5-10 mg twice daily. Material: CD4+ T cells sorted from blood, obtained at week 24, from a patient treated with tofacitinib. The receptors shown here come from a human donor with alopecia areata.

Of note for this clone: At one boundary the junction diverges from the germline segment, which might be a read error. The chain uses TRBV4-1 and TRBJ1-2; D may be TRBD1 (5 bases). Germline assignment: CDR1 MGHRA and CDR2 YSYEKL. The CDR3 spans 15 residues. The CDR3 sequence is CASSPADRADYGYTF. The CDR3 DNA reads as TGTGCCAGCAGCCCTGCAGACAGAGCTGACTATGGCTACACCTTC.

This sequence joins TRBV6-5 and TRBJ1-2, with D maybe TRBD1 (5 bases). CDR1 MNHEY and CDR2 SVGAGI come from the germline V gene. The CDR3 runs to 13 residues. V was clipped by 4 bases and J by 8 bases, with 14 bases between them. The CDR3 region is CASSSSGGEGYTF. The CDR3 region has the DNA TGTGCCAGCAGTTCCTCCGGGGGGGAAGGCTACACCTTC.

This clone was detected a few times. The chain has TRBV6-5 and TRBJ2-1; 11 positions match TRBD1. Germline V CDR1 and CDR2: MNHEY, SVGAGI. The CDR3 is 15 residues long. With 4 bases clipped from V and 6 bases from J, the junction kept 5 bases outside the gene matches. The CDR3 region is CASSSGTGGANEQFF. CDR3 nucleotides: TGTGCCAGCAGTTCAGGGACAGGGGGGGCCAATGAGCAGTTCTTC.

V gene TRBV29-1 combines with J gene TRBJ2-5; D unclear. CDR1 is SQVTM, CDR2 ANQGSEA, per germline. Trimming removed 3 bases at V and 5 bases at J, with 7 bases between. The CDR3 runs to 11 residues. The CDR3 DNA reads as TGCAGCGTTGACCTGGGGGAGACCCAGTACTTC. Its protein is CSVDLGETQYF. The complete variable domain, with remaining parts taken from reference TRBV29-1 and TRBJ2-5, reads SAVISQKPSRDICQRGTSLTIQCQVDSQVTMMFWYRQQPGQSLTLIATANQGSEATYESGFVIDKFPISRPNLTFSTLTVSNMSPEDSSIYLCSVDLGETQYFGPGTRLLVL.

V and J are TRBV7-2 and TRBJ2-7, with D hard to call. Per germline, CDR1 SGHTA and CDR2 FQGNSA. Trimming pared 1 base from V and 9 bases from J, leaving 7 bases between. The CDR3 totals 11 residues. This CDR3 is CASSLGQPQYF. The CDR3 DNA reads TGTGCCAGCAGCTTAGGGCAGCCGCAGTACTTC.

The chain couples TRBV5-6 to TRBJ1-5, with D unresolved. Trimming cost V 1 base and J 1 base, with 12 bases left between them. The CDR3 extends over 16 amino acids. The germline V gene has CDR1 SGHDT and CDR2 YYEEEE. The CDR3 DNA sequence: TGTGCCAGCAGCTTGAAAGGCACCTTAAGCAATCAGCCCCAGCATTTT. Translation: CASSLKGTLSNQPQHF.

This sequence joins TRBV7-3 and TRBJ2-4, with D maybe TRBD1 (6 bases). CDR1 and CDR2 (germline): SGHTA, FQGTGA. The V end was cut by 5 bases, the J end by 16 bases, with 21 bases between. CDR3 length: 13 amino acids. This chain's CDR3 is CASSKRPDSLVYF. CDR3 DNA: TGTGCCAGCAGCAAACGACCGGACAGCCTAGTCTACTTC.

This clone was detected only a few times. The CDR3 reads CSVHRAGETQYF. The DNA of the CDR3 is TGCAGCGTTCACCGGGCAGGGGAGACCCAGTACTTC. This chain links TRBV29-1 with TRBJ2-5; TRBD1 is a possible D gene (5 bases). The V and J ends lost 5 bases and 5 bases respectively, with 12 bases between them. The germline CDR1 and CDR2 sequences are SQVTM and ANQGSEA. This CDR3 contains 12 residues.

This chain links TRBV29-1 with TRBJ2-5; TRBD1 matches 8 bases. With 8 bases clipped from V and 3 bases from J, the junction kept 11 bases outside the gene matches. The germline CDR1 and CDR2 sequences are SQVTM and ANQGSEA. This CDR3 has 14 amino acids. The CDR3 DNA reads TGCAGCTTTAATGGGTTACAGGGGGAAGAGACCCAGTACTTC. Translation gives CSFNGLQGEETQYF.

The rearrangement joins TRBV5-1 to TRBJ2-1; D is possibly TRBD1 (5 bases). The V gene's germline CDR1 is SGHRS and CDR2 YFSETQ. The ends were cut back, 5 bases at V and 7 bases at J, with 10 bases in the middle. The CDR3 is 12 amino acids. The CDR3 region is CASRGVANEQFF. In DNA form, the CDR3 reads TGCGCCAGCAGAGGGGTTGCAAATGAGCAGTTCTTC.